This T cell receptor (beta chain) comes out of a study of blood T cells in healthy people across ages. The V end lost 9 bases, the J end lost 3 bases, and 7 bases lay between the germline ends. The CDR3 covers 11 residues. Germline lookup yields CDR1 MNHEY and CDR2 SMNVEV (reference sequence). This clonotype was found a few times. Its antigen is undetermined. Donors ranged from about 6 to 95 years old and were healthy Caucasians in Russia. With a J-beta primer mix and a sample-barcoded 5' primer, a second PCR ran about 6 to 11 cycles. Using its own MiXCR run on the 5' RACE reads, TCRdb lists one record per CDR3 protein. The table shows 1.5 million to 2 million distinct CDR3 sequences, with 30% to 40% occurring only once. Notes on the study in general: It was not known whether donors were CMV positive (a possible confounder of expanded clonotype changes).

The sequenced material came from blood. The V call is TRBV27, the J call TRBJ2-3; D gene unclear. This TCR derives from a woman aged 30 to 39 in good health. The CDR3 bases are TGTGCCAGTCGTGAGACAGATACGCAGTATTTT. Its protein is CASRETDTQYF.